The source of this T cell receptor beta chain is a study of T cells after posttransplantation cyclophosphamide. Notes on the study in general: Donor-recipient repertoire similarity was low at 1-2 months, rising over year one. After PTCy, TRB diversity resembled that of CNI/methotrexate controls. TRB overlap between skin or GI tissue T cells and blood was limited.

Here immunoSEQ multiplex PCR was the method, and the copy in TCRdb shows in-frame clones only, minus some. The sample yields about 25,000 clones, without any singletons. This clone showed up many times. Its target is not known. A marrow graft followed busulfan-fludarabine conditioning, with cyclophosphamide on days +3 and +4. The sequence came from a male patient younger than 35 who received an allogeneic stem cell transplant from a related donor, was CMV-positive, and had no GVHD. Some T cells may possibly be graft donor cells. Sample: PBMCs, taken after allogeneic stem cell transplant with posttransplant cyclophosphamide.

This CDR3 reads CAISTDSKTQYF. For the CDR3, the DNA is TGTGCCATCAGTACGGACAGTAAGACCCAGTACTTC. The chain combines TRBV10-3 with TRBJ2-5; perhaps TRBD1 as D (6 bases). V was clipped by 5 bases and J by 6 bases, with 10 bases between them. Germline lookup yields CDR1 ENHRY and CDR2 SYGVKD. This CDR3 contains 12 residues.